Presented here are 3 T cell receptor beta chains from one specimen sequenced in a study of T cell responses to AZD1222 COVID-19 vaccine. Clones were read by immunoSEQ multiplex PCR, and TCRdb kept only the in-frame ones, dropping some. This table holds more than 85,000 clones, about 85% found once. Sequenced here: peripheral blood, sampled on day 0 of AZD1222 vaccination. Source of these receptors: an adult in good health.

V usage is TRBV5-8 and J usage is TRBJ1-5; D uncertain. With 3 bases removed from V and 0 bases from J, the gap between germline ends came to 10 bases. Germline V gives CDR1 SGHTS, CDR2 YDEGEE. The CDR3 sequence is 15 residues long. The CDR3 here is CASSSGQYSNQPQHF. The CDR3 coding sequence is TGTGCCAGCAGCTCTGGCCAGTATAGCAATCAGCCCCAGCATTTT.

This chain joins TRBV25-1 and TRBJ2-2, with D uncertain. The CDR3 is 13 amino acids. The V gene's germline CDR1 is MGHDK and CDR2 SYGVNS. Trimming removed 3 bases from V and 0 bases from J, with 2 bases in between. CDR3 sequence: CASSEPNTGELFF. The CDR3 region has the DNA TGTGCCAGCAGTGAGCCGAACACCGGGGAGCTGTTTTTT.

CDR3 loop: CASSLDGTDTQYF. In DNA form, the CDR3 reads TGTGCCAGCAGCTTGGACGGCACAGATACGCAGTATTTT. The chain recombines TRBV11-3 with TRBJ2-3; D gene uncertain. Trimming took off 3 bases at V and 1 base at J, with 5 bases between the two ends. The CDR3 is made up of 13 amino acids. Germline V lookup: CDR1 SGHNT, CDR2 YENEEA.